These 18 T cell receptor beta chains share one sample of origin, sequenced in a study of identifying expanded T cells in peripheral blood. Profiling relied on immunoSEQ multiplex PCR, and the TCRdb table lists in-frame clones only, not all of them. The sample has tens of thousands of clones; 70% to 90% are singletons. Sequencing was done on a sample of blood. Every receptor here comes from a person aged 18 to 75 in good health.

The chain uses TRBV29-1 and TRBJ2-7, with D tentatively TRBD2 (5 bases). CDR1 and CDR2 (germline): SQVTM, ANQGSEA. The V and J ends lost 4 bases and 3 bases respectively, with 10 bases between them. This CDR3 comprises 12 residues. CDR3 DNA sequence: TGCAGCGTTGCTGTCGGGAACTACGAGCAGTACTTC. This codes for CSVAVGNYEQYF.

This chain joins TRBV7-6 and TRBJ1-4; possibly TRBD1 for D (5 bases). The CDR3 sequence is 15 residues long. Germline CDR1 reads SGHVS; CDR2 reads FNYEAQ. Trimming stripped 1 base from V and 5 bases from J, with 11 bases between. The CDR3 loop is CASSLGSRENEKLFF. The DNA of the CDR3 is TGTGCCAGCAGCTTAGGCTCCAGGGAGAATGAAAAACTGTTTTTT.

V is TRBV5-4 and J is TRBJ2-1; no clear D gene. V lost 0 bases, J lost 7 bases, and 8 bases lay in between. This CDR3 has 13 residues. Looked up from germline, CDR1 is SGHNT and CDR2 is YYREEE (reference sequence). CDR3 sequence (DNA): TGTGCCAGCAGCTTGGGATTTGGGAATGAGCAGTTCTTC. This codes for CASSLGFGNEQFF.

This rearrangement joins TRBV2 to TRBJ2-5, with D tentatively TRBD1 (5 bases). Trimming removed 7 bases at V and 0 bases at J, with 15 bases between. The CDR3 consists of 15 residues. From germline, CDR1 is SNHLY and CDR2 FYNNEI. CDR3 sequence (DNA): TGTGCCAGCATGGGTCCAGAACAGGACCAAGAGACCCAGTACTTC. It translates to CASMGPEQDQETQYF. Using reference TRBV2 and TRBJ2-5 for the parts outside the CDR3, the full variable domain is EPEVTQTPSHQVTQMGQEVILRCVPISNHLYFYWYRQILGQKVEFLVSFYNNEISEKSEIFDDQFSVERPDGSNFTLKIRSTKLEDSAMYFCASMGPEQDQETQYFGPGTRLLVL.

The genes are TRBV7-9 and TRBJ2-7, with D hard to call. The CDR3 consists of 14 residues. V was pared by 1 base and J by 1 base, with 8 bases between. CDR1 and CDR2 (germline): SEHNR, FQNEAQ (reference sequence). Written as DNA, the CDR3 is TGTGCCAGCAGCTTAGAAACAGTATCCTACGAGCAGTACTTC. Residues: CASSLETVSYEQYF.

This clone was recorded only once. This chain links TRBV11-3 with TRBJ2-3, with 11 bases aligning to TRBD2. Germline V gives CDR1 SGHNT, CDR2 YENEEA. The CDR3 spans 16 residues. J gave up 5 bases and V 5 bases, and 9 bases lay outside the gene matches. This CDR3 is CASSHVAGGSGDTQYF. The DNA of the CDR3 is TGTGCCAGCAGCCACGTAGCGGGGGGGTCAGGAGATACGCAGTATTTT.

The V gene is TRBV5-1, the J gene TRBJ2-7; D is uncertain. The CDR3 length is 11 residues. Trimming shortened V by 4 bases and J by 0 bases, and 2 bases separated the two germline ends. Germline-derived CDR1 and CDR2 are SGHRS and YFSETQ. CDR3 sequence (DNA): TGCGCCAGCAGCAGCTCCTACGAGCAGTACTTC. This gives the protein CASSSSYEQYF.

The chain has TRBV6-6 and TRBJ2-5; D gene ambiguous. The CDR3 is made up of 11 amino acids. Trimming pared 6 bases from V and 5 bases from J, leaving 7 bases between. Germline V CDR1 and CDR2: MNHNY, SVGAGI (reference sequence). The CDR3, as DNA: TGTGCCAGCAGGAAACTGGAGACCCAGTACTTC. Protein: CASRKLETQYF.

The V and J genes are TRBV7-9 and TRBJ2-3, with a tentative D call TRBD1 (6 bases). In germline, CDR1 is SEHNR, CDR2 FQNEAQ (reference sequence). V was trimmed by 4 bases and J by 0 bases, leaving 11 bases between them. CDR3 length: 15 residues. The DNA for the CDR3 is TGTGCCAGCAGCTCGGGGACAACTAGCACAGATACGCAGTATTTT. Its protein is CASSSGTTSTDTQYF.

The chain links TRBV27 to TRBJ2-7; a weak D match, TRBD1 (5 bases). Between the trimmed V and J ends, which lost 3 bases and 1 base, there was a span of 13 bases. The CDR3 consists of 15 residues. Germline V gives CDR1 MNHEY, CDR2 SMNVEV (reference sequence). The DNA for the CDR3 is TGTGCCAGCAGTTTTACCAGGGATTGGTCCTACGAGCAGTACTTC. Translating gives CASSFTRDWSYEQYF.

This clone appeared a single time. V is TRBV7-2 and J is TRBJ2-3; D is perhaps TRBD2 (5 bases). This CDR3 has 15 amino acids. Germline assignment: CDR1 SGHTA and CDR2 FQGNSA. V was clipped by 0 bases and J by 2 bases, with 9 bases between them. This CDR3 reads CASSLASATTDTQYF. CDR3 nucleotides: TGTGCCAGCAGCTTAGCTAGCGCCACCACAGATACGCAGTATTTT.

The chain is built from TRBV6-4 and TRBJ2-2; D gene ambiguous. CDR1 MRHNA and CDR2 SNTAGT come from the germline V gene. V was cut by 3 bases and J by 7 bases, with 12 bases left in between. This CDR3 has 14 residues. The CDR3 DNA reads as TGTGCCAGCAGTGATACAGAGGTTCGCGGGGAGCTGTTTTTT. It yields the protein CASSDTEVRGELFF.

The chain uses TRBV11-2 and TRBJ1-1, with D uncertain. Germline-derived CDR1 and CDR2 are SGHAT and FQNNGV. The V end was cut by 4 bases, the J end by 3 bases, with 15 bases between. This CDR3 is built from 15 residues. CDR3 bases: TGTGCCAGCAGCTATGAGATGAGAGAGGACACTGAAGCTTTCTTT. This sequence encodes CASSYEMREDTEAFF.

The rearrangement joins TRBV5-4 to TRBJ2-5; 7 bases are shared with TRBD1. This CDR3 spans 14 amino acids. The germline V gene has CDR1 SGHNT and CDR2 YYREEE (reference sequence). V lost 4 bases and J lost 5; bases outside the gene matches: 8. The CDR3 DNA follows: TGTGCCAGCAGCCCAGGGGGTTACGGGGAGACCCAGTACTTC. It is translated as CASSPGGYGETQYF. Full variable domain (rest looked up from reference TRBV5-4 and TRBJ2-5): ETGVTQSPTHLIKTRGQQVTLRCSSQSGHNTVSWYQQALGQGPQFIFQYYREEENGRGNFPPRFSGLQFPNYSSELNVNALELDDSALYLCASSPGGYGETQYFGPGTRLLVL.

A note on this clone: The junction shows a germline mismatch at one end, possibly a read error. CDR3 in DNA: TGTGCCAGCAGCCAGGGACAGGGGGCTTACGAGCAGTGCTTC. Amino acids: CASSQGQGAYEQCF. The genes are TRBV14 and TRBJ2-7; 12 bases map to TRBD1. The CDR3 has 14 amino acids. Germline CDR1 is SGHDN and CDR2 is FVKESK. Filled out from reference TRBV14 and TRBJ2-7, the complete variable domain reads EAGVTQFPSHSVIEKGQTVTLRCDPISGHDNLYWYRRVMGKEIKFLLHFVKESKQDESGMPNNRFLAERTGGTYSTLKVQPAELEDSGVYFCASSQGQGAYEQCFGPGTRLTVT.

In this sample, this clone turned up once. This chain links TRBV29-1 with TRBJ2-3, with a tentative D call TRBD1 (5 bases). Germline V gene lookup returns CDR1 SQVTM and CDR2 ANQGSEA. Trimming stripped 4 bases from V and 0 bases from J, with 11 bases between. The CDR3 has 14 amino acids. CDR3 DNA: TGCAGCGTTGTCCCAGGGATGAGCACAGATACGCAGTATTTT. Translating gives CSVVPGMSTDTQYF.

This sequence joins TRBV23-1 and TRBJ1-5, with 8 positions matching TRBD1. TRBV23-1 is an ORF for which the function is uncertain. This CDR3 has 17 residues. With 2 bases clipped from V and 1 base from J, the junction kept 7 bases outside the gene matches. In nucleotides, the CDR3 is TGCGCCAGCAGTCAACTCAAGACAGGGGTCAGCAATCAGCCCCAGCATTTT. Translation: CASSQLKTGVSNQPQHF.

The J gene is TRBJ1-5, the V gene TRBV6-5; 10 nucleotides align to TRBD1. V lost 4 bases and J lost 4; bases outside the gene matches: 4. From germline, CDR1 is MNHEY and CDR2 SVGAGI. The CDR3 sequence is 15 residues long. This chain's CDR3 is CASSSDRGRNQPQHF. The CDR3, as DNA: TGTGCCAGCAGTTCGGACAGGGGGAGGAATCAGCCCCAGCATTTT.